These 25 T cell receptor beta chains were sequenced from one sample in a study of T cell repertoires in aging, cancer and after chemotherapy. Rearranged V-D-J TRB sequences were amplified with a mixed TRB-A/B primer pool. TCRdb re-derived calls from the multiplex PCR reads in MiXCR, one entry per CDR3 protein. The table lists 10,000 to 15,000 distinct CDR3 sequences, around 30% of them singletons. Amplification of TCR beta used genomic DNA extracted from peripheral blood. Sequencing used blood. These receptors were collected from a human donor with a blood cancer.

This clonotype is judged medium-sized (0.01 to 0.1%). The CDR3 sequence is CASSQTVWDEQYV. CDR3 bases: TGTGCCAGCAGCCAAACCGTGTGGGACGAGCAGTACGTC. This chain uses TRBV6-5 with TRBJ2-7; no reliable D call. Germline assignment: CDR1 MNHEY and CDR2 SVGAGI. With 6 bases removed from V and 5 bases from J, the gap between germline ends came to 14 bases. The CDR3 extends over 13 amino acids.

The chain combines TRBV20-1 with TRBJ2-7; the D is unclear. CDR3 size: 12 residues. V lost 2 bases and J lost 2, with 7 bases in between. CDR1 DFQATT and CDR2 SNEGSKA come from the germline V gene (reference sequence). The CDR3 DNA reads TGCAGTGCTAGATTCCAAACCTACGAGCAGTACGTC. Protein: CSARFQTYEQYV.

A remark on this clonotype: A much larger clone differs from this one at a single base, so this may be a read error. The J gene is TRBJ1-1, the V gene TRBV6-5; the match to TRBD1 covers 7 bases. This CDR3 has 14 amino acids. The V gene's germline CDR1 is MNHEY and CDR2 SVGAGI. The CDR3 here is CASSWDSSNAEAFF. The CDR3 DNA follows: TGTGCCAGCAGTTGGGACAGCTCGAACGCTGAAGCTTTCTTT.

In its sample, this clonotype was seen a few times. Here the CDR3 DNA reads TGTGCCAGCAGCCGAGGGGTGGCGTCTCTTTACAATGAGCAGTTCTTC. Protein sequence: CASSRGVASLYNEQFF. This chain joins TRBV5-6 and TRBJ2-1; either TRBD1 or TRBD2 may supply D (5 bases each). Germline V gene data show CDR1 as SGHDT and CDR2 as YYEEEE. The V end lost 4 bases, the J end lost 4 bases, and 18 bases lay between the germline ends. The CDR3 sequence is 16 residues long. Combining the CDR3 with reference TRBV5-6 and TRBJ2-1 gives the whole variable domain DAGVTQSPTHLIKTRGQQVTLRCSPKSGHDTVSWYQQALGQGPQFIFQYYEEEERQRGNFPDRFSGHQFPNYSSELNVNALLLGDSALYLCASSRGVASLYNEQFFGPGTRLTVL.

The chain has TRBV6-6 and TRBJ2-7; 7 bases line up with TRBD1. CDR3 length equals 16 residues. J lost 8 bases, V lost 5 bases, and 18 bases had no gene match. Germline CDR1 MNHNY, CDR2 SVGAGI (reference sequence). CDR3 in amino acids: CASSPDRAEDYFKQYF. The CDR3 DNA sequence: TGTGCCAGCAGTCCTGACAGGGCCGAGGATTATTTCAAGCAGTACTTC.

The gene calls are TRBV10-1 and TRBJ1-1; D unresolved. Trimming pared 7 bases from V and 6 bases from J, leaving 12 bases between. In germline, CDR1 is WNHNN, CDR2 SYGVQD (reference sequence). The CDR3 has 12 amino acids. The CDR3 is CASKNEGAEAFF. CDR3 sequence (DNA): TGCGCCAGCAAAAACGAAGGCGCTGAAGCTTTCTTT.

This chain links TRBV5-1 with TRBJ1-4; no definite D call. Trimming took off 0 bases at V and 8 bases at J, with 14 bases between the two ends. The germline V gene encodes CDR1 SGHRS and CDR2 YFSETQ. The CDR3 extends over 15 amino acids. CDR3 region: CASSLEASREEKLFF. The CDR3 nucleotides read TGCGCCAGCAGCTTGGAGGCAAGCCGGGAGGAAAAACTGTTTTTT.

This clonotype was counted only a few times. V and J are TRBV11-2 and TRBJ2-6; tentatively, D is TRBD1 (6 bases). CDR1 SGHAT and CDR2 FQNNGV come from the germline V gene. The CDR3 totals 17 residues. Trimming left V 4 bases short and J 4 bases short, with 17 bases between. The CDR3 coding sequence is TGTGCCAGCAGCTCCCTGCTCGGACAGTCGGGGGCCAACGTCCTGACTTTC. The encoded protein is CASSSLLGQSGANVLTF.

This clonotype is judged medium-sized. This chain links TRBV6-5 with TRBJ2-2, with a possible D match to TRBD1 (5 bases). Germline V CDR1 and CDR2: MNHEY, SVGAGI. V was trimmed by 0 bases and J by 0 bases, leaving 11 bases between them. This CDR3 has 17 amino acids. CDR3 region: CASSYSKPGPNTGELFF. CDR3 coding DNA: TGTGCCAGCAGTTACTCGAAACCAGGGCCGAACACCGGGGAGCTGTTTTTT.

This chain links TRBV24-1 with TRBJ2-1; 10 bases match TRBD2. The CDR3 consists of 16 residues. Losses at the gene ends were 5 bases for V and 0 bases for J; bases not matched to a gene: 3. CDR1 KGHDR and CDR2 SFDVKD come from the germline V gene. The CDR3 loop is CATSGTSGRSYNEQFF. The CDR3 region has the DNA TGTGCCACCAGTGGGACTAGCGGTCGCTCCTACAATGAGCAGTTCTTC.

V is TRBV14 and J is TRBJ2-7; 11 nucleotides match TRBD1. The trim removed 2 bases at V and 3 bases at J, leaving 3 bases unmatched. This CDR3 comprises 15 residues. CDR1 and CDR2 from the germline V gene are SGHDN and FVKESK. CDR3 protein: CASSQRTGGLYEQYV. The CDR3 DNA reads TGTGCCAGCAGCCAACGGACAGGGGGCCTCTACGAGCAGTACGTC.

This clonotype has a handful of counts. This sequence joins TRBV27 and TRBJ2-7, with 8 bases aligning to TRBD1. CDR1 is MNHEY, CDR2 SMNVEV, per germline (reference sequence). Unmatched junction bases numbered 3, after V lost 6 bases and J lost 2 bases. The CDR3 runs 13 residues. The CDR3 here is CASRGTGPYEQYV. CDR3 in DNA: TGTGCCAGCAGGGGGACAGGCCCCTACGAGCAGTACGTC.

The chain recombines TRBV4-2 with TRBJ1-3; D might be TRBD1 (6 bases). Germline assignment: CDR1 LGHNA and CDR2 YNFKEQ. Trimming took 5 bases from V and 0 from J, leaving 14 bases between them. This CDR3 comprises 16 residues. The CDR3 spells CASSSSGAASGNTIYF. The CDR3 DNA reads TGTGCCAGCAGCTCGTCGGGGGCAGCCTCTGGAAACACCATATATTTT.

This clonotype was seen more than once but under ten times. This sequence joins TRBV6-2 or TRBV6-3 and TRBJ2-1, with 10 bases aligning to TRBD2. Germline values: CDR1 MNHEY, CDR2 SVGEGT. CDR3 size: 16 residues. The V segment lost 2 bases and the J segment 3 bases; nucleotides outside the gene matches: 4. CDR3 sequence (DNA): TGTGCCAGCAGTTACGGGGTAGCGGGGGGCTACAATGAGCAGTTCTTC. This gives the protein CASSYGVAGGYNEQFF.

This rearrangement joins TRBV25-1 to TRBJ2-7; maybe TRBD1 (6 bases). The V end lost 7 bases, the J end lost 3 bases, and 13 bases lay between the germline ends. Germline-derived CDR1 and CDR2 are MGHDK and SYGVNS. The CDR3 is 13 residues long. CDR3 region: CASTGDGFYEQYF. For the CDR3, the DNA is TGTGCCAGCACAGGGGACGGATTCTACGAGCAGTACTTC.

The V call is TRBV18, the J call TRBJ1-2; D is possibly TRBD1 (5 bases). The germline gives CDR1 KGHSH, CDR2 LQKENI. The CDR3 totals 16 residues. V dropped 0 bases and J dropped 8 bases, with 19 bases sitting between them. The DNA for the CDR3 is TGTGCCAGCTCACCACCGGGGCAGGTTCCCCCAGTCGGCTACACCTTC. Translating gives CASSPPGQVPPVGYTF.

The sample holds a few counts of this clonotype. V and J are TRBV18 and TRBJ2-5; 9 bases are shared with TRBD2. CDR1 and CDR2 from the germline V gene are KGHSH and LQKENI. V lost 2 bases, J lost 4 bases, and 2 bases stayed unmatched. This CDR3 spans 14 amino acids. CDR3 bases: TGTGCCAGCTCACCAACAGCGGGGGGAGAGACCCAGTACTTC. Encoded protein: CASSPTAGGETQYF.

There are a few counts of this clonotype. The genes are TRBV5-6 and TRBJ2-2; 12 bases line up with TRBD1. V lost 5 bases, J lost 5 bases, and 10 bases stayed unmatched. This CDR3 is built from 17 residues. The germline V gene has CDR1 SGHDT and CDR2 YYEEEE. CDR3 region: CASSSGTGGRVTGELFF. In DNA, the CDR3 is TGTGCCAGCAGTTCCGGGACAGGGGGCCGGGTGACCGGGGAGCTGTTTTTT.

The chain recombines TRBV12-3 or TRBV12-4 with TRBJ1-4; D not certain. V was trimmed by 6 bases and J by 6 bases, leaving 23 bases between them. This CDR3 has 17 residues. This CDR3 reads CASSNPPVFFGDEKLFF. The DNA of the CDR3 is TGTGCCAGCAGCAACCCCCCAGTCTTCTTCGGGGATGAAAAACTGTTTTTT.

The chain has TRBV20-1 and TRBJ2-6, with D perhaps matching TRBD1 or TRBD2 (5 bases each). Between the trimmed V and J ends, which lost 7 bases and 1 base, there was a span of 8 bases. The length of the CDR3 is 13 residues. Germline V gives CDR1 DFQATT, CDR2 SNEGSKA (reference sequence). The CDR3 here is CSGGVSGANVLTF. The CDR3 bases are TGCAGTGGAGGGGTATCTGGGGCCAACGTCCTGACTTTC.

This clonotype was detected once. It may be a read error: a sequence one base away is much more abundant. This chain connects TRBV18 to TRBJ1-4, with no clear D. The CDR3 is made up of 12 amino acids. Germline-derived CDR1 and CDR2 are KGHSH and LQKENI. The V and J ends lost 4 bases and 4 bases respectively, with 4 bases between them. CDR3 nucleotide sequence: TGTGCCAGCTCACTGGGTAATGAAAAACTGTTTTTT. Residues: CASSLGNEKLFF.

This clonotype has a handful of counts. The genes are TRBV6-4 and TRBJ2-7; D possibly uses TRBD1 or TRBD2 (5 bases each). CDR1 and CDR2 (germline): MRHNA, SNTAGT. Between the trimmed V and J ends, which lost 7 bases and 2 bases, there was a span of 18 bases. The CDR3 runs 15 residues. In nucleotides, the CDR3 is TGTGCCAGCACCTCCGGGACGATTGCCCCCTACGAGCAGTACGTC. This sequence encodes CASTSGTIAPYEQYV.

This clonotype was counted between two and nine times. CDR3 nucleotides: TGTGCCAGCAGTTACGGGGGGGTAAAAGCTTTCTTT. Its translation: CASSYGGVKAFF. The V and J genes are TRBV6-5 and TRBJ1-1; a weak D match, TRBD1 (5 bases). Trimming stripped 2 bases from V and 9 bases from J, with 10 bases between. The CDR3 contains 12 residues. Germline CDR1 MNHEY, CDR2 SVGAGI.

This clonotype came up a few times. This rearrangement joins TRBV7-9 to TRBJ2-3; D gene unclear. CDR1 SEHNR and CDR2 FQNEAQ come from the germline V gene (reference sequence). With 7 bases removed from V and 2 bases from J, the gap between germline ends came to 13 bases. The CDR3 runs to 14 residues. The CDR3 region has the DNA TGTGCCAGCAACCCACGGGCGCACACAGATACGCAGTATTTT. This sequence encodes CASNPRAHTDTQYF.

The gene calls are TRBV20-1 and TRBJ1-2; no firm D call. V lost 6 bases and J lost 5, with 16 bases in between. The CDR3 loop spans 13 amino acids. Germline lookup yields CDR1 DFQATT and CDR2 SNEGSKA (reference sequence). The CDR3 nucleotides are TGCAGTGCCCGATCCGGGGTCGGTTATGGCTACACCTTC. It is translated as CSARSGVGYGYTF.